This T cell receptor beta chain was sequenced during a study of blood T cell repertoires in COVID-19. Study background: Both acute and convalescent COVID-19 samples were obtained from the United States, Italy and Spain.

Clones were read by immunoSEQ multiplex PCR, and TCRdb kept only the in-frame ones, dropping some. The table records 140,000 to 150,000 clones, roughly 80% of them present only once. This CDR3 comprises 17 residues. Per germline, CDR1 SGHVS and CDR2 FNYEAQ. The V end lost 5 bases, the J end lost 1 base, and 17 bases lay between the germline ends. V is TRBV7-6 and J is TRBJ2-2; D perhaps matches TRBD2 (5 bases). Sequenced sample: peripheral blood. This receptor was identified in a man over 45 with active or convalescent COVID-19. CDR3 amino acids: CASSPEGLAMNTGELFF. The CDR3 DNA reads TGTGCCAGCAGCCCGGAAGGGCTAGCTATGAACACCGGGGAGCTGTTTTTT. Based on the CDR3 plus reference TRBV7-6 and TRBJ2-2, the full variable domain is GAGVSQSPRYKVTKRGQDVALRCDPISGHVSLYWYRQALGQGPEFLTYFNYEAQQDKSGLPNDRFSAERPEGSISTLTIQRTEQRDSAMYRCASSPEGLAMNTGELFFGEGSRLTVL.